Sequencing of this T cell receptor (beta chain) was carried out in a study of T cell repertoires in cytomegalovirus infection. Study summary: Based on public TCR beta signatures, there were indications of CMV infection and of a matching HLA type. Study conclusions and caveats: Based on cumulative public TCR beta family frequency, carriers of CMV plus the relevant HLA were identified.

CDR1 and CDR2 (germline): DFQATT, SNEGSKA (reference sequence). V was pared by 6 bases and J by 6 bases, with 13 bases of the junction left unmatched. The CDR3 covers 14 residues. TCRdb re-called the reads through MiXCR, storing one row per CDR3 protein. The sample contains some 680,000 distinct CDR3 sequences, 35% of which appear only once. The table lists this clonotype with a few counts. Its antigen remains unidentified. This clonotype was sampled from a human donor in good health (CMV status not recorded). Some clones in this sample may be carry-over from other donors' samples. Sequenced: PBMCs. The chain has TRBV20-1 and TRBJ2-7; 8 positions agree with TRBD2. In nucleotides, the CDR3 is TGCAGTGCCGCGACCGGGGGGGCCCGCCGCGAGCAGTACTTC. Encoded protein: CSAATGGARREQYF.